This TCR beta chain comes out of a study of early T cells in non-severe SARS-CoV-2 infection. Study summary: Sequencing targeted bulk RNA from unsorted whole blood, leaving chains unpaired.

This clonotype was found many times. Its specificity is unknown. As part of library construction, unique molecular identifiers were attached to individual cDNA molecules. TCRdb reanalysed the 5' RACE reads using MiXCR and keeps one entry per CDR3 protein. The data hold fewer than 65,000 distinct CDR3 sequences, with more than 9% observed a single time. Germline CDR1 LGHNT, CDR2 FRNRAP. The V gene end was trimmed by 6 bases and the J gene end by 1 base; junction bases not matched to a gene: 15. The CDR3 consists of 18 residues. Regarding the study as a whole: Anti-spike CD8 responses were favored by VDJdb matching, which missed private and CD4 specificities.

Sequencing input: whole blood. This rearrangement joins TRBV12-5 to TRBJ2-5; 9 bases agree with TRBD1. This receptor was taken from an adult who was a healthcare worker with PCR-confirmed SARS-CoV-2 infection or an uninfected control (not recorded which). The chain's CDR3 is CASGQIAGTGPFQETQYF. In DNA form, the CDR3 reads TGTGCTAGTGGCCAAATCGCCGGGACAGGGCCCTTCCAAGAGACCCAGTACTTC.